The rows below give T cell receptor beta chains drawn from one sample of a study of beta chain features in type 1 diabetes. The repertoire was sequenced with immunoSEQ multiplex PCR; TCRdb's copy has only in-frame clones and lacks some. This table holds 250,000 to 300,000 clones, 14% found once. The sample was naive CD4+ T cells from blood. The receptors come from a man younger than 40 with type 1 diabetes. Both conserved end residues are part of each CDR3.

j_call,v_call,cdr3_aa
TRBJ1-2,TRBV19,CASSTPYRDRDYGYTF
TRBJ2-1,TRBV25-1,CASSGSGARNNEQFF
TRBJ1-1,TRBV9,CASSLQGNTEAFF
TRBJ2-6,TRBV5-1,CASNQSPVDRGIVLTF
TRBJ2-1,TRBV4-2,CASSQEAFSYNEQFF
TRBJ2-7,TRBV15,CATSSRFSSYEQYF
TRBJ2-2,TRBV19,CASSIGQNTGELFF
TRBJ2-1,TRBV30,CAWSPDNEQFF
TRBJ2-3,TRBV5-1,CATSPGQLTDTQYF
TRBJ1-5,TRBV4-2,CASSHREGFNQPQHF
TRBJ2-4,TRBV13,CASSLYGVGKNIQYF
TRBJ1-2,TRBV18,CASSPGGEDVYGYTF
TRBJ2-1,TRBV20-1,CSGGVNEQFF
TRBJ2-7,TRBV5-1,CASSRGTVAGASYEQYF
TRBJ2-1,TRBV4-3,CASSRRTESTSGSRNEQFF
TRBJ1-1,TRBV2,CASSVPGLTEAFF
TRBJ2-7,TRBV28,CASSLAGAFYEQYF
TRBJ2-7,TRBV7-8,CASSLSATYEQYF
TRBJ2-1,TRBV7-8,CASREGLAGVFNEQFF
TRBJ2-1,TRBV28,CASSFGGVSYNEQFF
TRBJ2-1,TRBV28,CASSLDYNEQFF
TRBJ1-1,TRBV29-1,CSVLGRVTEAFF
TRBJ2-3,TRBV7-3,CASSWGLAGDPSTDTQYF
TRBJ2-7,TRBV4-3,CASSQERDRYYEQYF
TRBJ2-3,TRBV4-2,CASSQDYGTTLDTQYF
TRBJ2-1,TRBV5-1,CASILGASGKYNEQFF
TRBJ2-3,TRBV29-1,CSVDRTSGGTDTQYF
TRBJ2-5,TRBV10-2,CASGISFQETQYF
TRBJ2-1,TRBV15,CATSREARGPYNEQFF
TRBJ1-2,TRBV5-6,CASSLLDREGYTF
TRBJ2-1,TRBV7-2,CASSRMRGNEQFF
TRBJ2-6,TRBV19,CATSTGVRPGANVLTF
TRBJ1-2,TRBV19,CASSIRQADYGYTF
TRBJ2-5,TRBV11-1,CASSFGETQYF
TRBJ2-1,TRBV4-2,CASSQPDRYNEQFF
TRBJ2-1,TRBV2,CARGPGTYNEQFF
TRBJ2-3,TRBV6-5,CASSYSGGRNTDTQYF
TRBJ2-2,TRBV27,CASSLPGTGGTGELFF
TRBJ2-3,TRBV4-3,CASSQDLLTHTDTQYF
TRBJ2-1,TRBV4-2,CASSHSTGGSYNEQFF
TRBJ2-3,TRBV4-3,CASSQSGLAGSTDTQYF
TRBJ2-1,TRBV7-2,CASSHGARGPVSYNEQFF
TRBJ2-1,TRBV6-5,CASRSVNSYNEQFF
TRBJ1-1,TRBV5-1,CASSLDGTGYTEAFF
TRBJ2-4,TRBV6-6,CASSSAVGKNIQYF
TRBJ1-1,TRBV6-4,CASSDFRDRGTNTEAFF